These T cell receptor beta chains were read from a single sample in a study of T cell repertoires in cytomegalovirus infection. Their antigens are not known. TCRdb analysed the reads with MiXCR anew, one entry per CDR3 protein. Of 830,000 or so distinct CDR3 sequences listed, approximately 30% are singletons. Material: cultured CD8+ T cells from PBMCs, obtained from culture after CMV antigen stimulation. Receptor source: a human donor in good health (CMV status not recorded). Some clones in this sample may be carry-over from other donors' samples. The CDR3 runs from the conserved cysteine through the conserved F or W. A D gene is named only where the DNA matches it firmly. For some rows the clone size is stated as once, few or many, or as a class when expanded; others skip it.

NA	NA	TRBV4-3	TRBJ2-1	16	TGCGCCAGCAGCCAAGAGACGGCGGGGACCTACAATGAGCAGTTCTTC	CASSQETAGTYNEQFF
NA	NA	TRBV19	TRBJ1-1	15	TGTGCCAGTAGTATAGATACCGGCAGGGCCAGTGAAGCTTTCTTT	CASSIDTGRASEAFF
few	NA	TRBV7-2	TRBJ2-1	15	TGTGCCAGCAGCTCCCATCGGACAGCTTACAATGAGCAGTTCTTC	CASSSHRTAYNEQFF
many	NA	TRBV7-6	TRBJ2-5	11	TGTGCCAGCAGCCCTCCGGGGGCCCAGTACTTC	CASSPPGAQYF
many	NA	TRBV7-9	TRBJ1-2	14	TGTGCCAGCAGCTCTAACAGGGAAGGCTATGGCTACACCTTC	CASSSNREGYGYTF
many	NA	TRBV7-2	TRBJ1-2	13	TGTGCCAGCCGCAGCGGGGGCAACTATGGCTACACCTTC	CASRSGGNYGYTF
few	TRBD1	TRBV28	TRBJ1-2	16	TGTGCCAGCAGTTTATACTTCACAGGGGCTAACTATGGCTACACCTTC	CASSLYFTGANYGYTF
few	NA	TRBV7-2	TRBJ2-5	14	TGTGCCAGCAGCTTCCGACAGCTCCAAGAGACCCAGTACTTC	CASSFRQLQETQYF
few	NA	TRBV7-6	TRBJ1-1	15	TGTGCCAGCAGCTTAGTGGAAAGCGGGTTCGCTGAAGCTTTCTTT	CASSLVESGFAEAFF
NA	NA	TRBV7-9	TRBJ2-5	14	TGTGCCAGCAGCCCCCAACCAATCCAAGAGACCCAGTACTTC	CASSPQPIQETQYF
NA	NA	TRBV12-3/TRBV12-4	TRBJ2-2	19	TGTGCCAGCAGTTTAGTTCGGGGTTTAGGCCTCGCGAACACCGGGGAGCTGTTTTTT	CASSLVRGLGLANTGELFF
once	NA	TRBV7-6	TRBJ1-5	15	TGTGCCAGCAGCCCGCCGGACAAGGGGAATCAGCCCCAGCATTTT	CASSPPDKGNQPQHF
NA	NA	TRBV6-5	TRBJ2-3	14	TGTGCCAGCCGACCAGGGGACGGCACAGATACGCAGTATTTT	CASRPGDGTDTQYF
many	TRBD1	TRBV7-3	TRBJ2-5	16	TGTGCCAGCAGCTCAACCGGGACAGGGGGCCCAGAGACCCAGTACTTC	CASSSTGTGGPETQYF
NA	NA	TRBV29-1	TRBJ2-2	13	TGCAGCACCTATAGGGGGAACACCGGGGAGCTGTTTTTT	CSTYRGNTGELFF
few	NA	TRBV19	TRBJ1-1	14	TGTGCCAGTAGTACCTCCGGGGGAGACACTGAAGCTTTCTTT	CASSTSGGDTEAFF
many	NA	TRBV7-2	TRBJ2-1	16	TGTGCCAGCAGCTTAGCGATGGGGGGCGCGTACAATGAGCAGTTCTTC	CASSLAMGGAYNEQFF
NA	NA	TRBV6-5	TRBJ1-3	15	TGTGCCACCCACCTCCCGGGATACTCTGGAAACACCATATATTTT	CATHLPGYSGNTIYF
few	TRBD1	TRBV6-1	TRBJ1-6	15	TGTGCCAGCAGTGATCTGACAGGGAGGAATTCACCCCTCCACTTT	CASSDLTGRNSPLHF
NA	NA	TRBV14	TRBJ1-6	15	TGTGCCAACAGCCAAGAAAGGGGGGTGGCGTCACCCCTCCACTTT	CANSQERGVASPLHF
few	NA	TRBV7-9	TRBJ2-1	15	TGTGCCAGCAGCTTTTTCCGGAGCTCCTACAATGAGCAGTTCTTC	CASSFFRSSYNEQFF
few	TRBD1	TRBV2	TRBJ1-1	17	TGTGCCAGCAGGGGAGATCGGGACAGACTTAAGAACACTGAAGCTTTCTTT	CASRGDRDRLKNTEAFF
NA	NA	TRBV7-6	TRBJ1-2	17	TGTGCCAGCAGCCAAAGTGGGGGGCACAGCCATCTCTATGGCTACACCTTC	CASSQSGGHSHLYGYTF
NA	NA	TRBV12-5	TRBJ1-1	14	TGTGCTAGTGGTTCGGACGGGTGGGTCACTGAAGCTTTCTTT	CASGSDGWVTEAFF
NA	NA	TRBV13	TRBJ1-2	15	TGTGCCAGCAGCTCATCCCGGGGGGGAGTCGATGGCTACACCTTC	CASSSSRGGVDGYTF
NA	NA	TRBV12-3/TRBV12-4	TRBJ2-2	13	TGTGCCAGCATTCCAATGGGCACCGGGGAGCTGTTTTTT	CASIPMGTGELFF
NA	TRBD1	TRBV29-1	TRBJ1-1	13	TGCAGCGTTGAACCCCGCAGGGGGCCAGAAGCTTTCTTT	CSVEPRRGPEAFF
NA	TRBD1	TRBV12-3/TRBV12-4	TRBJ2-7	14	TGTGCCAGCAGTCTCGGACAGGGTAACCACGAGCAGTACTTC	CASSLGQGNHEQYF
NA	NA	TRBV28	TRBJ2-1	13	TGTGCCAGCAGTCCTCGCATAGTCAATGAGCAGTTCTTC	CASSPRIVNEQFF
few	NA	TRBV6-5	TRBJ2-7	13	TGTGCCAGCAGTTACTCTACGGTCCGCGAGCAGTACTTC	CASSYSTVREQYF
few	TRBD1	TRBV12-3/TRBV12-4	TRBJ1-2	14	TGTGCCAGCAGACCGGGACAGGTTTTGGATGGCTACACCTTC	CASRPGQVLDGYTF
NA	NA	TRBV27	TRBJ1-1	13	TGTGCCAGCAGTTTTTCGAGATACACTGAAGCTTTCTTT	CASSFSRYTEAFF
NA	TRBD1	TRBV4-3	TRBJ1-5	15	TGCGCCAGCAGCCCCGGGACAGGGGAGTTTCAGCCCCAGCATTTT	CASSPGTGEFQPQHF
NA	NA	TRBV7-9	TRBJ2-5	17	TGTGCTAACAGCCCCAGATGGGCTAGCGTTATCCAAGAGACCCAGTACTTC	CANSPRWASVIQETQYF
NA	TRBD1	TRBV4-3	TRBJ1-4	16	TGCGCCAGCAGCCAAGAGGACAGGGCTTTCAATGAAAAACTGTTTTTT	CASSQEDRAFNEKLFF
NA	NA	TRBV5-1	TRBJ2-7	16	TGCGCCAGCAGCGTATACCGGGACATGGCCTTCTACGAGCAGTACTTC	CASSVYRDMAFYEQYF
few	TRBD1	TRBV6-1	TRBJ2-1	13	TGTGCCAGCAGTTTTGACAGGGGGTATGAGCAGTTCTTC	CASSFDRGYEQFF
many	NA	TRBV12-3/TRBV12-4	TRBJ1-3	18	TGTGCCAGCCGGGCGGGGGGGCTCGGAACTAGCTCTGGAAACACCATATATTTT	CASRAGGLGTSSGNTIYF
NA	NA	TRBV29-1	TRBJ1-1	13	TGCAGCGTTGCGCCGGTAATGAACACTGAAGCTTTCTTT	CSVAPVMNTEAFF
many	NA	TRBV7-9	TRBJ2-5	16	TGTGCCAGCAGCTTAGGTCCGGGCGGAGTCCAAGAGACCCAGTACTTC	CASSLGPGGVQETQYF
few	TRBD2	TRBV7-9	TRBJ2-1	16	TGTGCCAGCAGCTCGTCGGGACTAGTATCCTACAATGAGCAGTTCTTC	CASSSSGLVSYNEQFF
once	NA	TRBV15	TRBJ1-5	14	TGTGCCACCAGGGACCGACCTAGCAATCAGCCCCAGCATTTT	CATRDRPSNQPQHF
NA	NA	TRBV12-3/TRBV12-4	TRBJ1-2	12	TGTGCCAGCACAAAACAGGGTTTTGGCTACACCTTC	CASTKQGFGYTF
NA	NA	TRBV11-2	TRBJ2-7	15	TGTGCCATCCCTATCAGGGGTAGCAGAACCTACGAGCAGTACTTC	CAIPIRGSRTYEQYF
few	NA	TRBV7-8	TRBJ2-1	15	TGTGCCAGCAGCTTGCGCTCAGGGCCTAACAATGAGCAGTTCTTC	CASSLRSGPNNEQFF
many	NA	TRBV12-3/TRBV12-4	TRBJ1-2	16	TGTGCCAGCAGCCCCAGAGCCGGGAGAAGCAATTGGGGCTACACCTTC	CASSPRAGRSNWGYTF
NA	NA	TRBV15	TRBJ2-5	12	TGTGCCACCAGCAGAGGGGACGTGACCCAGTACTTC	CATSRGDVTQYF
NA	TRBD2	TRBV12-3/TRBV12-4	TRBJ2-5	15	TGTGCCAGCAGCCCGGGACTAGCACCCCAAGAGACCCAGTACTTC	CASSPGLAPQETQYF
many	NA	TRBV7-2	TRBJ2-1	16	TGTGCCAGCAGTTTTGGACGGAGTAGCTCCTACAATGAGCAGTTCTTC	CASSFGRSSSYNEQFF
NA	TRBD2	TRBV4-1	TRBJ2-1	19	TGCGCCAGCAGCCAAGAATGGTCAGCGGGGGGGATCTCCTACAATGAGCAGTTCTTC	CASSQEWSAGGISYNEQFF
NA	NA	TRBV27	TRBJ1-6	15	TGTGCCAGCAGGCCCCTCGAGGGCAGCAATTCACCCCTCCACTTT	CASRPLEGSNSPLHF
NA	TRBD2	TRBV4-3	TRBJ2-1	16	TGCGCCAGCAGCCAGGAAAGAGGGCTAGCGGTAGATGAGCAGTTCTTC	CASSQERGLAVDEQFF
NA	NA	TRBV14	TRBJ2-1	13	TGTGCCAGCAGACGACAGGGAGGCAATGAGCAGTTCTTC	CASRRQGGNEQFF
many	TRBD1	TRBV7-2	TRBJ2-5	16	TGTGCCAGCAGCTTAGTAACAGGGGGCGCCTTGTCGACCCAGTACTTC	CASSLVTGGALSTQYF